The TCR beta chain described here comes from a study of T-cell reconstitution after alpha-beta-depleted transplantation in children. This clonotype has a count of ten or more. During its preparation, the TCRbeta library received unique molecular identifiers. TCRdb re-called the PCR reads through MiXCR, storing one row per CDR3 protein. The sample includes 150,000 to 200,000 distinct CDR3 sequences, about 15% seen only once; the top ten take 13%. Germline CDR1 and CDR2: DFQATT and SNEGSKA (reference sequence). CDR3 length: 15 residues. V dropped 3 bases and J dropped 1; count of bases not matched to a gene: 3.

This material consisted of PBMCs from the stem cell graft donor, taken from the stem cell graft. J is TRBJ1-1 and V is TRBV20-1; 12 nucleotides agree with TRBD1. This receptor was obtained from a human donor who donated a stem cell graft to a child with acute lymphoblastic leukemia. CDR3 DNA sequence: TGCAGTGCTAGGGGACAGGGGGCTGGGAACACTGAAGCTTTCTTT. Translating it yields CSARGQGAGNTEAFF.